The sequence of this T cell receptor (beta chain) was determined in a study of lymphopenia after photon versus proton radiotherapy. With respect to this clone: Its target is unknown.

Clones were read by immunoSEQ multiplex PCR, and TCRdb kept only the in-frame ones, dropping some. The table records about 34,000 clones, over 75% of them present only once. Overall study results and limits: Proton therapy kept repertoires fairly stable, unlike photons, which gained effector/memory cells. Better survival with proton therapy was suggested as possible, not demonstrated.

V shed 4 bases and J shed 3 bases, with 10 bases lying between them. The CDR3 sequence is 14 residues long. Germline loops: CDR1 SGHDT, CDR2 YYEEEE. The TCR originated in a woman in her 70s with pancreatic cancer. The gene calls are TRBV5-6 and TRBJ1-4, with unresolved D. The sequencing used peripheral blood, collected from a patient treated with proton-based radiotherapy. The CDR3 region has the DNA TGTGCCAGCAGCGCGTACTACGCTAATGAAAAACTGTTTTTT. Translated: CASSAYYANEKLFF.